Presented here are 23 T cell receptor beta chains from one specimen sequenced in a study of PD-1 blockade in classical Hodgkin lymphoma. Every patient relapsed after autologous stem cell transplantation, and brentuximab vedotin exposure varied. The method was immunoSEQ multiplex PCR; TCRdb's version includes in-frame clones alone and lacks a portion of them. Among more than 90,000 clones, about four fifths were seen once, and the ten largest hold 15% to 20%. Here the sequenced sample was peripheral blood mononuclear cells (PBMCs), taken before the second cycle of nivolumab. The receptors come from a human donor with classical Hodgkin lymphoma.

Concerning this clone: Other DNA variants within this sample encode the same CDR3. The rearrangement uses TRBV10-3 and TRBJ1-5; unclear D gene. Germline V gene sequence: CDR1 ENHRY, CDR2 SYGVKD. Trimming removed 0 bases at V and 7 bases at J, with 4 bases between. The CDR3 runs 12 residues. CDR3 protein: CAISESGQPQHF. In DNA, the CDR3 is TGTGCCATCAGTGAGTCCGGGCAGCCCCAGCATTTT.

This sequence joins TRBV15 and TRBJ2-3; D not certain. With 1 base removed from V and 1 base from J, the gap between germline ends came to 3 bases. The CDR3 spans 13 residues. Germline CDR1 LNHNV, CDR2 YYDKDF (reference sequence). The CDR3 nucleotides read TGTGCCACCAGCAGAGGAGGCACAGATACGCAGTATTTT. Its protein product is CATSRGGTDTQYF.

In its sample, this clone was seen once. The gene calls are TRBV10-3 and TRBJ2-2; no clear D. Germline values: CDR1 ENHRY, CDR2 SYGVKD. The CDR3 length is 13 residues. The V end lost 4 bases, the J end lost 5 bases, and 8 bases lay between the germline ends. The CDR3 spells CAISGDQTGELFF. CDR3 nucleotide sequence: TGTGCCATCAGTGGGGATCAGACCGGGGAGCTGTTTTTT.

The chain employs TRBV18 and TRBJ1-3; D uncertain. The CDR3 length is 13 residues. Germline V lookup: CDR1 KGHSH, CDR2 LQKENI. The V end lost 2 bases, the J end lost 3 bases, and 5 bases lay between the germline ends. CDR3 sequence reads: CASSPSGGNTIYF. As DNA, the CDR3 is TGTGCCAGCTCACCATCAGGTGGAAACACCATATATTTT.

The chain has TRBV2 and TRBJ1-1; tentatively, D is TRBD1 (5 bases). Germline V CDR1 and CDR2: SNHLY, FYNNEI. Trimming left V 8 bases short and J 1 base short, with 17 bases between. CDR3 size: 15 residues. The CDR3 nucleotides read TGTGCCAGCCCCCCGAGGGAGACAGCGAACACTGAAGCTTTCTTT. This sequence encodes CASPPRETANTEAFF.

This clone appeared a single time. The chain is built from TRBV2 and TRBJ2-5; 12 bases agree with TRBD2. The CDR3 is 14 amino acids. Germline CDR1 reads SNHLY; CDR2 reads FYNNEI. The V and J ends lost 7 bases and 3 bases, in that order; junction bases with no gene match: 3. The CDR3 DNA reads as TGTGCCAGCAACAGACTAGCGGGAGAAGAGACCCAGTACTTC. Protein: CASNRLAGEETQYF.

This clone was counted a single time. The rearrangement joins TRBV29-1 to TRBJ1-1; TRBD1 matches at 8 bases. Trimming at V came to 3 bases and at J to 11 bases, leaving 11 bases not matched to a gene. Looked up from germline, CDR1 is SQVTM and CDR2 is ANQGSEA. CDR3 length: 13 amino acids. The CDR3 region is CSVEGQETHRAFF. The CDR3 coding sequence is TGCAGCGTTGAGGGACAGGAGACCCACCGGGCTTTCTTT.

This clone has only one observation. J is TRBJ2-5 and V is TRBV5-1; 10 bases fit TRBD2. J gave up 5 bases and V 4 bases, and 2 bases lay outside the gene matches. CDR1 and CDR2 from the germline V gene are SGHRS and YFSETQ. The CDR3 length is 13 residues. The CDR3 spells CASSPSGSETQYF. CDR3 in DNA: TGCGCCAGCAGCCCTAGCGGGAGTGAGACCCAGTACTTC.

J is TRBJ2-1 and V is TRBV7-9, with 7 positions matching TRBD1. The V gene's germline CDR1 is SEHNR and CDR2 FQNEAQ (reference sequence). Trimming removed 5 bases from V and 7 bases from J; junction bases left unmatched: 2. The CDR3 spans 12 residues. CDR3 in amino acids: CASSRQGNEQFF. The CDR3 DNA reads TGTGCCAGCAGCCGACAGGGAAATGAGCAGTTCTTC.

The rearrangement joins TRBV11-2 to TRBJ2-1; maybe TRBD2 (6 bases). This CDR3 is 16 amino acids long. Per the germline V gene, CDR1 is SGHAT and CDR2 is FQNNGV. The V end was cut by 1 base, the J end by 0 bases, with 10 bases between. The CDR3 bases are TGTGCCAGCAGCTTAGTGCGGGGAAGCTCCTACAATGAGCAGTTCTTC. The encoded protein is CASSLVRGSSYNEQFF.

This clone was seen only once. V usage is TRBV4-2 and J usage is TRBJ2-1, with D uncertain. The ends were cut back, 0 bases at V and 7 bases at J, with 10 bases in the middle. The CDR3 runs to 14 residues. Germline CDR1 and CDR2: LGHNA and YNFKEQ. CDR3 residues: CASSQENAENEQFF. CDR3 nucleotide sequence: TGTGCCAGCAGCCAAGAGAACGCGGAGAATGAGCAGTTCTTC.

This chain uses TRBV9 with TRBJ2-5; maybe TRBD1 (6 bases). CDR1 is SGDLS, CDR2 YYNGEE, per germline. This CDR3 region has 14 residues. With 2 bases removed from V and 5 bases from J, the gap between germline ends came to 13 bases. In DNA, the CDR3 is TGTGCCAGCAGCGTCTCAGGGGCTGGGGAGACCCAGTACTTC. It codes for CASSVSGAGETQYF.

The rearrangement uses TRBV11-2 and TRBJ1-5; tentative D call: TRBD1 (6 bases). Germline V gives CDR1 SGHAT, CDR2 FQNNGV. CDR3 length: 14 residues. The V gene lost 0 bases and the J gene lost 9 bases, with 12 bases spanning the gap. The CDR3 reads CASSLDSGRGPQHF. The CDR3 DNA is TGTGCCAGCAGCTTAGACTCGGGCAGGGGGCCCCAGCATTTT.

CDR3 bases: TGTGCCAGCAGCCAAGCGGGATGGGGCACAGATACGCAGTATTTT. It yields the protein CASSQAGWGTDTQYF. The V gene is TRBV4-2, the J gene TRBJ2-3, with D tentatively TRBD2 (5 bases). CDR1 is LGHNA and CDR2 is YNFKEQ in the germline V gene. V shed 1 base and J shed 1 base, with 9 bases lying between them. This CDR3 spans 15 amino acids.

The V and J genes are TRBV28 and TRBJ2-7; 11 bases match TRBD2. The CDR3 is 15 amino acids. The junction had 8 bases not matched to a gene; V was cut back by 6 bases and J by 4 bases. The V gene's germline CDR1 is MDHEN and CDR2 SYDVKM. The CDR3 DNA sequence: TGTGCCAGCAGCGATACTAGCGGGAGCAGGTACGAGCAGTACTTC. Translating it yields CASSDTSGSRYEQYF.

V and J are TRBV28 and TRBJ2-3; maybe TRBD2 (8 bases). V was trimmed by 4 bases and J by 0 bases, leaving 20 bases between them. The CDR3 length is 18 residues. Germline CDR1 and CDR2: MDHEN and SYDVKM. CDR3 sequence (DNA): TGTGCCAGCAGTTCGCCGGGAGGGGGCTTATCTAGCACAGATACGCAGTATTTT. This encodes CASSSPGGGLSSTDTQYF. The full variable domain, its missing parts supplied by reference TRBV28 and TRBJ2-3, is DVKVTQSSRYLVKRTGEKVFLECVQDMDHENMFWYRQDPGLGLRLIYFSYDVKMKEKGDIPEGYSVSREKKERFSLILESASTNQTSMYLCASSSPGGGLSSTDTQYFGPGTRLTVL.

The CDR3 reads CAIMPGLAGAQAQYEQYF. The DNA of the CDR3 is TGTGCCATTATGCCGGGACTAGCGGGAGCCCAGGCTCAGTACGAGCAGTACTTC. The chain couples TRBV10-3 to TRBJ2-7; 14 bases are a match to TRBD2. Trimming cost V 9 bases and J 4 bases; bases outside gene matches: 17. The CDR3 spans 18 residues. Germline lookup yields CDR1 ENHRY and CDR2 SYGVKD.

The chain joins TRBV6-5 to TRBJ1-1, with 8 bases lining up with TRBD1. V dropped 10 bases and J dropped 6; count of bases not matched to a gene: 10. Germline V gene sequence: CDR1 MNHEY, CDR2 SVGAGI. CDR3 length: 13 amino acids. For the CDR3, the DNA is TGTGCCACTGCAGGGGGCCTCGGGGCTGAAGCTTTCTTT. Its translation: CATAGGLGAEAFF.

V is TRBV4-3 and J is TRBJ1-2; 9 bases are a match to TRBD1. The CDR3 length is 13 residues. The trim removed 4 bases at V and 4 bases at J, leaving 1 base unmatched. Germline CDR1 is LGHNA and CDR2 is YSLEER. Here the CDR3 reads CASSRTGAYGYTF. The CDR3 nucleotides are TGCGCCAGCAGCCGGACAGGGGCCTATGGCTACACCTTC.

V and J are TRBV5-6 and TRBJ2-7; 9 nucleotides match TRBD1. The CDR3 runs to 14 residues. Losses at the gene ends were 3 bases for V and 5 bases for J; bases not matched to a gene: 6. Germline V CDR1 and CDR2: SGHDT, YYEEEE. The chain's CDR3 is CASSYKDRGHEQYF. CDR3 nucleotide sequence: TGTGCCAGCAGCTATAAGGACAGGGGACACGAGCAGTACTTC. Filled out from reference TRBV5-6 and TRBJ2-7, the complete variable domain reads DAGVTQSPTHLIKTRGQQVTLRCSPKSGHDTVSWYQQALGQGPQFIFQYYEEEERQRGNFPDRFSGHQFPNYSSELNVNALLLGDSALYLCASSYKDRGHEQYFGPGTRLTVT.

This chain uses TRBV7-9 with TRBJ2-1; D gene uncertain. Germline loops: CDR1 SEHNR, CDR2 FQNEAQ (reference sequence). The CDR3 has 12 residues. Trimming cost V 5 bases and J 7 bases, with 9 bases left between them. In DNA, the CDR3 is TGTGCCAGCAGCGAGACCTGGAATGAGCAGTTCTTC. It is translated as CASSETWNEQFF.

V and J are TRBV11-2 and TRBJ2-3; D possibly corresponds to TRBD2 (5 bases). Germline V gives CDR1 SGHAT, CDR2 FQNNGV. The CDR3 loop spans 13 amino acids. Deletions cut 1 base from V and 7 bases from J, with 9 bases between. The CDR3 sequence: CASSLGSGNTQYF. The CDR3 DNA reads TGTGCCAGCAGCTTAGGAAGCGGTAATACGCAGTATTTT.

This chain uses TRBV28 with TRBJ2-7, with TRBD1 identical over 7 bases. The trim removed 6 bases at V and 1 base at J, leaving 6 bases unmatched. CDR1 MDHEN and CDR2 SYDVKM come from the germline V gene. This CDR3 has 14 residues. As DNA, the CDR3 is TGTGCCAGCAGCGTATCGGGACAGTCCTACGAGCAGTACTTC. It encodes CASSVSGQSYEQYF.